One sample yielded the 30 T cell receptor beta chains listed below, sequenced in a study of blood T cell repertoires in COVID-19. TCRdb's table, derived via immunoSEQ multiplex PCR, lists solely in-frame clones and lacks some. The table has a few hundred thousand clones, approximately 87% seen once. Material: PBMCs or T cells enriched from blood (not recorded which). Every receptor here comes from a woman between 50 and 59 years old in a cohort exposed to, infected with or recovered from COVID-19 (not recorded which).

The chain has TRBV5-6 and TRBJ1-2; D may be TRBD1 (6 bases). CDR1 is SGHDT, CDR2 YYEEEE, per germline. The CDR3 runs to 15 residues. V lost 4 bases, J lost 4 bases, and 17 bases lay in between. This CDR3 is CASSPIGGGTYGYTF. In nucleotides, the CDR3 is TGTGCCAGCAGCCCGATAGGGGGGGGCACCTATGGCTACACCTTC.

The V and J genes are TRBV9 and TRBJ1-6; D unresolved. Trimming shortened V by 1 base and J by 8 bases, and 4 bases separated the two germline ends. The CDR3 runs to 12 residues. Germline CDR1 reads SGDLS; CDR2 reads YYNGEE. The chain's CDR3 is CASSVSDSPLHF. DNA for the CDR3: TGTGCCAGCAGCGTATCCGATTCACCCCTCCACTTT.

This clone was seen once. The chain employs TRBV15 and TRBJ1-5; 8 bases agree with TRBD1. Trimming took 0 bases from V and 7 from J; bases not matched to a gene: 8. Germline CDR1 is LNHNV and CDR2 is YYDKDF (reference sequence). The CDR3 is made up of 16 amino acids. CDR3 sequence (DNA): TGTGCCACCAGCAGAGATGGACAGGGTACGGGACAGCCCCAGCATTTT. This encodes CATSRDGQGTGQPQHF.

This clone was seen just once. The rearrangement uses TRBV10-3 and TRBJ2-2; tentative D call: TRBD2 (6 bases). CDR1 is ENHRY, CDR2 SYGVKD, per germline. The length of the CDR3 is 17 residues. Trimming removed 2 bases from V and 4 bases from J, with 17 bases in between. This CDR3 is CAISERGGTLSTGELFF. The CDR3 DNA follows: TGTGCCATCAGTGAGCGTGGGGGGACGCTTTCCACCGGGGAGCTGTTTTTT.

This clone was detected only a few times. The chain is built from TRBV5-4 and TRBJ1-1, with 12 bases that match TRBD1. Germline V gene lookup returns CDR1 SGHNT and CDR2 YYREEE (reference sequence). J lost 4 bases, V lost 4 bases, and 8 bases had no gene match. The CDR3 runs to 16 residues. The CDR3 reads CASSRDRGRQGTEAFF. For the CDR3, the DNA is TGTGCCAGCAGCAGGGACAGGGGGCGCCAGGGCACTGAAGCTTTCTTT.

This clone was found once. The chain uses TRBV4-3 and TRBJ2-3; D is perhaps TRBD2 (7 bases). This CDR3 region has 15 residues. The germline V and J ends were trimmed by 1 base and 1 base, with 9 bases remaining between them. Germline lookup yields CDR1 LGHNA and CDR2 YSLEER. CDR3 amino acids: CASSQVGGGTDTQYF. The CDR3 DNA follows: TGCGCCAGCAGCCAAGTAGGGGGGGGCACAGATACGCAGTATTTT.

V usage is TRBV30 and J usage is TRBJ1-5; D is ambiguous. The CDR3 contains 14 residues. V dropped 2 bases and J dropped 1 base, with 9 bases sitting between them. Germline CDR1 reads GTSNPN; CDR2 reads SVGIG (reference sequence). CDR3 residues: CAWSSRASNQPQHF. Here the CDR3 DNA reads TGTGCCTGGAGTTCAAGAGCAAGCAATCAGCCCCAGCATTTT.

J is TRBJ1-1 and V is TRBV2; the match to TRBD1 covers 7 bases. Germline CDR1 and CDR2: SNHLY and FYNNEI. This CDR3 is 14 amino acids long. V was pared by 4 bases and J by 4 bases, with 6 bases of the junction left unmatched. CDR3 nucleotides: TGTGCCAGCAGTGTAGACAGGGTAATCACTGAAGCTTTCTTT. Its translation: CASSVDRVITEAFF.

The chain couples TRBV18 to TRBJ2-7; 11 bases are a match to TRBD1. The trim removed 3 bases at V and 5 bases at J, leaving 3 bases unmatched. Germline CDR1 and CDR2: KGHSH and LQKENI. The CDR3 extends over 14 amino acids. The CDR3 is CASSPDRGRNEQYF. The CDR3 nucleotides are TGTGCCAGCTCACCGGACAGGGGGCGAAACGAGCAGTACTTC.

The chain joins TRBV30 to TRBJ1-1; 7 nucleotides match TRBD1. With V trimmed by 3 bases and J by 3 bases, 4 bases remained unmatched. The germline gives CDR1 GTSNPN, CDR2 SVGIG (reference sequence). The CDR3 is 13 residues long. The CDR3 nucleotides read TGTGCCTGGAGCCTACAGGGGCACACTGAAGCTTTCTTT. Protein: CAWSLQGHTEAFF.

The chain uses TRBV7-5 and TRBJ2-1; the DNA was not used to check the table's D call, TRBD1. TRBV7-5 is annotated as a pseudogene. CDR3 length: 20 residues. Here the CDR3 reads CARSSLQLSRWDRGQNEQFF. The CDR3 DNA follows: TGTGCCAGAAGCTCTCTGCAGCTGTCTCGATGGGACAGGGGGCAGAATGAGCAGTTCTTC.

The V and J genes are TRBV7-9 and TRBJ1-5; D remains unclear. This CDR3 spans 15 amino acids. Germline-derived CDR1 and CDR2 are SEHNR and FQNEAQ (reference sequence). Trimming cost V 1 base and J 3 bases, with 10 bases left between them. The CDR3 DNA sequence: TGTGCCAGCAGCTTAGGGTTACAGAACAATCAGCCCCAGCATTTT. Residues: CASSLGLQNNQPQHF.

The chain recombines TRBV20-1 with TRBJ1-6; D is unclear. This CDR3 spans 14 amino acids. Per germline, CDR1 DFQATT and CDR2 SNEGSKA (reference sequence). Trimming cost V 3 bases and J 7 bases, with 13 bases left between them. The CDR3 coding sequence is TGCAGTGCTAGTGCCACATCCCAAAATTCACCCCTCCACTTT. Translated, it gives CSASATSQNSPLHF.

The chain employs TRBV5-1 and TRBJ2-2; D call uncertain. The germline CDR1 and CDR2 sequences are SGHRS and YFSETQ. The CDR3 covers 16 residues. V dropped 1 base and J dropped 0 bases, with 10 bases sitting between them. CDR3: CASSLSEMTNTGELFF. The CDR3 DNA sequence: TGCGCCAGCAGCTTGTCGGAGATGACGAACACCGGGGAGCTGTTTTTT.

This chain links TRBV5-1 with TRBJ1-4, with 9 positions matching TRBD1. CDR1 and CDR2 from the germline V gene are SGHRS and YFSETQ. V lost 4 bases and J lost 7; bases outside the gene matches: 5. This CDR3 contains 14 residues. The CDR3, as DNA: TGCGCCAGCAGCCCAGGGACAGGGCGTGAAAAACTGTTTTTT. Residues: CASSPGTGREKLFF.

The V and J genes are TRBV11-1 and TRBJ2-7; 8 bases agree with TRBD1. V shed 5 bases and J 3 bases; nucleotides not matched to a gene: 9. This CDR3 has 15 amino acids. From germline, CDR1 is SGHAT and CDR2 FQDESV (reference sequence). The CDR3 reads CASSPGAGTGYEQYF. The CDR3 DNA reads TGTGCCAGCAGCCCGGGGGCAGGGACAGGCTACGAGCAGTACTTC.

The V and J genes are TRBV6-4 and TRBJ1-1; D ambiguous. V was clipped by 6 bases and J by 3 bases, with 11 bases between them. The CDR3 length is 13 residues. Germline loops: CDR1 MRHNA, CDR2 SNTAGT. In DNA form, the CDR3 reads TGTGCCAGCAGAGCCCGGGAGTACACTGAAGCTTTCTTT. This codes for CASRAREYTEAFF.

J is TRBJ2-7 and V is TRBV2; 7 positions agree with TRBD1. The germline CDR1 and CDR2 sequences are SNHLY and FYNNEI. The CDR3 loop spans 15 amino acids. J lost 0 bases, V lost 6 bases, and 8 bases had no gene match. DNA of the CDR3: TGTGCCAGCAGGACGGGACAGTTCCTCTCCTACGAGCAGTACTTC. This encodes CASRTGQFLSYEQYF.

This clone has only a few counts. This rearrangement joins TRBV9 to TRBJ1-4, with a possible D match to TRBD1 (6 bases). The CDR3 has 16 residues. Germline CDR1 is SGDLS and CDR2 is YYNGEE. Trimming removed 4 bases from V and 4 bases from J, with 17 bases in between. CDR3 nucleotides: TGTGCCAGCAGCAGAAATCCGACAGGAGATAATGAAAAACTGTTTTTT. Residues: CASSRNPTGDNEKLFF.

This sequence joins TRBV19 and TRBJ1-2, with 9 bases lining up with TRBD1. This CDR3 spans 16 amino acids. Germline V gene data show CDR1 as LNHDA and CDR2 as SQIVND (reference sequence). V gave up 2 bases and J gave up 3 bases; unmatched junction bases: 7. The DNA for the CDR3 is TGTGCCAGTAGTATATCCGATCGGACAGGGGACTATGGCTACACCTTC. Translation: CASSISDRTGDYGYTF.

This clone showed up just a few times. The chain joins TRBV6-2 or TRBV6-3 to TRBJ1-5, with unresolved D. This CDR3 has 15 amino acids. Looked up from germline, CDR1 is MNHEY and CDR2 is SVGEGT. V gave up 0 bases and J gave up 1 base, with 7 bases separating them. The CDR3 coding sequence is TGTGCCAGCAGTTACTCGTTAACAAGCAATCAGCCCCAGCATTTT. Translating it yields CASSYSLTSNQPQHF.

The chain recombines TRBV14 with TRBJ2-1; a possible D gene is TRBD2 (7 bases). The CDR3 is 15 amino acids. Germline-derived CDR1 and CDR2 are SGHDN and FVKESK. The V end was cut by 4 bases, the J end by 5 bases, with 15 bases between. Here the CDR3 DNA reads TGTGCCAGCAGCCCGCGGGGGCGGAGGGACAATGAGCAGTTCTTC. Translating it yields CASSPRGRRDNEQFF.

V is TRBV9 and J is TRBJ2-1, with 9 bases that match TRBD2. Losses at the gene ends were 7 bases for V and 3 bases for J; bases not matched to a gene: 8. The CDR3 extends over 15 amino acids. The germline CDR1 and CDR2 sequences are SGDLS and YYNGEE. CDR3 sequence reads: CASCVGGGVYNEQFF. The CDR3 nucleotides read TGTGCCAGCTGTGTAGGCGGGGGGGTCTACAATGAGCAGTTCTTC.

V is TRBV24-1 and J is TRBJ1-2; 8 bases are shared with TRBD1. The CDR3 consists of 14 residues. Germline V CDR1 and CDR2: KGHDR, SFDVKD. J was trimmed by 7 bases and V by 4 bases; bases with no gene match: 7. The CDR3 DNA reads TGTGCCACCAGTGACCCGGACAGGGATGCTGGCTACACCTTC. It specifies CATSDPDRDAGYTF.

Here the CDR3 DNA reads TGTGCCAGCAGCTTGGGCAGTACAGGGGTCAAAGAGACCCAGTACTTC. Residues: CASSLGSTGVKETQYF. The J gene is TRBJ2-5, the V gene TRBV5-4, with TRBD1 matching 7 bases. The V gene end was trimmed by 0 bases and the J gene end by 3 bases; junction bases not matched to a gene: 8. CDR1 and CDR2 (germline): SGHNT, YYREEE (reference sequence). The CDR3 extends over 16 amino acids. Filled out from reference TRBV5-4 and TRBJ2-5, the complete variable domain reads ETGVTQSPTHLIKTRGQQVTLRCSSQSGHNTVSWYQQALGQGPQFIFQYYREEENGRGNFPPRFSGLQFPNYSSELNVNALELDDSALYLCASSLGSTGVKETQYFGPGTRLLVL.

As concerns this clone: The same CDR3 arises from other DNA sequences in this sample as well. The V call is TRBV19, the J call TRBJ2-5; D ambiguous. V was shortened by 2 bases and J by 4 bases, with 5 bases between the two germline ends. The germline V gene has CDR1 LNHDA and CDR2 SQIVND (reference sequence). The CDR3 length is 12 residues. The CDR3 loop is CASSIRGETQYF. CDR3 coding DNA: TGTGCCAGTAGTATAAGAGGAGAGACCCAGTACTTC.

The rearrangement joins TRBV7-9 to TRBJ2-1, with 7 bases lining up with TRBD2. CDR1 SEHNR and CDR2 FQNEAQ come from the germline V gene (reference sequence). Germline trimming cut 11 bases from V and 0 bases from J; bases unmatched to any gene: 1. The CDR3 spans 12 residues. CDR3 sequence reads: CAGGSSYNEQFF. DNA of the CDR3: TGTGCCGGCGGGAGCTCCTACAATGAGCAGTTCTTC.

The V call is TRBV6-2 or TRBV6-3, the J call TRBJ2-3; TRBD2 matches at 15 bases. Germline V gene data show CDR1 as MNHEY and CDR2 as SVGEGT. J gave up 2 bases and V 0 bases, and 6 bases lay outside the gene matches. This CDR3 comprises 19 residues. The CDR3 bases are TGTGCCAGCAGTTACTCGGGGACTAGCGGGGGGACGTACACAGATACGCAGTATTTT. Its translation is CASSYSGTSGGTYTDTQYF.

CDR3 sequence (DNA): TGTGCCAGCACAAACCAGGATCCCACCGGGGAGCTGTTTTTT. It is translated as CASTNQDPTGELFF. The genes are TRBV4-2 and TRBJ2-2, with D hard to call. Trimming left V 7 bases short and J 4 bases short, with 13 bases between. This CDR3 contains 14 residues. In germline, CDR1 is LGHNA, CDR2 YNFKEQ.

J is TRBJ1-5 and V is TRBV6-5; unclear D gene. V lost 6 bases and J lost 2, with 8 bases in between. The CDR3 covers 13 residues. Germline CDR1 reads MNHEY; CDR2 reads SVGAGI. The CDR3 DNA follows: TGTGCCAGCAGGACATCTGGCAATCAGCCCCAGCATTTT. This gives the protein CASRTSGNQPQHF.